Below, one T cell receptor beta chain is given with its context. Its antigen is not known. The protocol was immunoSEQ multiplex PCR, while the TCRdb copy is restricted to in-frame clones and leaves out a portion. Found here are under 200,000 clones, about 90% of them singletons; the top ten hold 3%. The germline V gene encodes CDR1 MNHEY and CDR2 SVGAGI. V was shortened by 6 bases and J by 3 bases, with 8 bases between the two germline ends. The CDR3 sequence is 12 residues long. This specimen comes from a study of cytomegalovirus exposure and HLA in healthy donors. Study results and limitations: Cytomegalovirus association was assigned to 150 to 200 TCR beta chains.

This sequence originates from a woman younger than 35 in good health and CMV-seropositive. What was sequenced was PBMCs. The chain uses TRBV6-5 and TRBJ1-2, with D uncertain. The CDR3 loop reads CASRTGYYGYTF. The CDR3 DNA reads as TGTGCCAGCAGGACGGGGTACTATGGCTACACCTTC.